Reported below is one T cell receptor beta chain. Antigen: not known. This CDR3 comprises 16 residues. The V gene lost 4 bases and the J gene lost 9 bases, with 25 bases spanning the gap. Per germline, CDR1 SGDLS and CDR2 YYNGEE. This sample stems from a study of OX40 agonist ivuxolimab in advanced cancers. Study-wide results and limits: Both CD4+ and CD8+ T cell populations in blood had undergone clonal expansion by week 6 at 0.1 to 3.0 mg/kg.

The assay was immunoSEQ multiplex PCR, and TCRdb's table has in-frame clones only and misses some. This table holds approximately 63,000 clones, 86% found once. The sample consisted of CD4+ or CD8+ T cells sorted from blood, taken in a trial of the OX40 agonist ivuxolimab. This rearrangement joins TRBV9 to TRBJ1-2; D may be TRBD1 (5 bases). This receptor was obtained from an adult with an advanced solid tumor such as melanoma, head and neck, liver or kidney cancer. CDR3 loop: CASSRDTGTASNRYTF. CDR3 DNA sequence: TGTGCCAGCAGCCGCGACACCGGGACCGCGAGTAATCGCTACACCTTC.